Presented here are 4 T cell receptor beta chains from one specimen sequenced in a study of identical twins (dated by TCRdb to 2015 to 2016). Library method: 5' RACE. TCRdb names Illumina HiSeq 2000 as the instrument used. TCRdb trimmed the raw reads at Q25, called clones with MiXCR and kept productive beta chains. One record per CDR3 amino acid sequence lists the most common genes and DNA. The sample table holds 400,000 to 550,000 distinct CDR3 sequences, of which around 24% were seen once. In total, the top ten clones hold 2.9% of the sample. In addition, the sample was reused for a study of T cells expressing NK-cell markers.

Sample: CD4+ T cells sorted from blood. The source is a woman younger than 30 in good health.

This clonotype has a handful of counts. CDR3 in DNA: TGTGCCAGCAGCTTTGGGAAGAATCAGCCCCAGCATTTT. This sequence encodes CASSFGKNQPQHF. The chain uses TRBV5-6 and TRBJ1-5, with no clear D. Germline CDR1 reads SGHDT; CDR2 reads YYEEEE. CDR3 length: 13 residues. With 2 bases removed from V and 4 bases from J, the gap between germline ends came to 7 bases.

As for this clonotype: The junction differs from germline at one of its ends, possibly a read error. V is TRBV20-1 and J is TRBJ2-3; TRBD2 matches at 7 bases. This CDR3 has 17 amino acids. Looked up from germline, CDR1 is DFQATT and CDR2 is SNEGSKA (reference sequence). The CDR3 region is CCARDRTASGRADTQYF. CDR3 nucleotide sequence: TGCTGTGCTAGAGATCGTACGGCTAGCGGCCGAGCAGATACGCAGTATTTT.

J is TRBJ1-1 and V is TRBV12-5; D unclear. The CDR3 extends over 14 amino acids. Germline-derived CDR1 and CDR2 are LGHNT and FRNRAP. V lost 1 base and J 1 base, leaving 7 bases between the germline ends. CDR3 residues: CASGLGGGNTEAFF. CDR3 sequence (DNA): TGTGCTAGTGGTTTGGGGGGTGGGAACACTGAAGCTTTCTTT.

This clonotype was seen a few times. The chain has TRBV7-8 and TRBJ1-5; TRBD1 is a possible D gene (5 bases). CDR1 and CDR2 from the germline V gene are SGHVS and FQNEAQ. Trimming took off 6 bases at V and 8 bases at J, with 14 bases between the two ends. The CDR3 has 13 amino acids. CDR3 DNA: TGTGCCAGCAGTTACCAGGGAATGGAGCCCCAGCATTTT. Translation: CASSYQGMEPQHF.